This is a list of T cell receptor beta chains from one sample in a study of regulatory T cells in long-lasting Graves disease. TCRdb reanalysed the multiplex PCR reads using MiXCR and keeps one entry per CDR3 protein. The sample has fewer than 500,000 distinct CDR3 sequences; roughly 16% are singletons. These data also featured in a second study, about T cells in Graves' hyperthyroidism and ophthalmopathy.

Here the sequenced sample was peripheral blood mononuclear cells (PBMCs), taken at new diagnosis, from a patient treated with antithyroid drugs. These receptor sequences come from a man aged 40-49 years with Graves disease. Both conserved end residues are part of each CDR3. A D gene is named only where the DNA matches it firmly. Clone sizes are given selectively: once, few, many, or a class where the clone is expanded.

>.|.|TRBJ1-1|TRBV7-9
TGTGCCAGCAGCTTTGGGCTTATTGGGCCACCGGGGACTGAAGCTTTCTTT
CASSFGLIGPPGTEAFF
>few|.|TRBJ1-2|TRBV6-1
TGTGCCAGCAGGAATACAGGGACGGGCGGCTACACCTTC
CASRNTGTGGYTF
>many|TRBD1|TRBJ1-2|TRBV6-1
TGTGCCAGCAGAGCCGACAGGGCGGTGCACTATGGCTACACCTTC
CASRADRAVHYGYTF
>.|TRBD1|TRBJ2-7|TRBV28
TGTGCCAGCAGTATAATGACAGGGGGTGGGGGGTACTTC
CASSIMTGGGGYF
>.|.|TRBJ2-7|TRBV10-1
TGCGCCAGCAGTCGATTGGGGGCGTCATCCTACGAGCAGTACTTC
CASSRLGASSYEQYF
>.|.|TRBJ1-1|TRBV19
TGTGCCAGTAGCCAAGGGAGGTGGGACACTGAAGCTTTCTTT
CASSQGRWDTEAFF
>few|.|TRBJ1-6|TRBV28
TGTGCCAGCAGTTTAAACTTCGGGGCGGTAACAAATTCACCCCTCCACTTT
CASSLNFGAVTNSPLHF
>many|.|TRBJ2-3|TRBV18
TGTGCCAGCTCACCTTTAAGCGGGAGCACAGATACGCAGTATTTT
CASSPLSGSTDTQYF
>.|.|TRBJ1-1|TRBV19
TGTGCCAGTAGTATGAGGGGCACTGAAGCTTTCTTT
CASSMRGTEAFF
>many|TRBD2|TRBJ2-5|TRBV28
TGTGCCAGCAACCTCCTCGGACTAGCGGGAGGAGAGACCCAGTACTTC
CASNLLGLAGGETQYF
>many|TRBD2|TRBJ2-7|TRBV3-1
TGTGCCAGCAGCCACCGGTCTAGCGGGACTTACGAGCAGTACTTC
CASSHRSSGTYEQYF
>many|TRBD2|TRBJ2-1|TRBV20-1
TGCAGTGCTGTAACCGGGACTAGCGGTTACAATGAGCAGTTCTTC
CSAVTGTSGYNEQFF
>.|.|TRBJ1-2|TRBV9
TGTGCCAGCAGCGCCCCGTCCCGGGGCTACACCTTC
CASSAPSRGYTF
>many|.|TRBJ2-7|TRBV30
TGTGCCTGGAGTGTATGGCCGGGAAGGTACGAGCAGTACTTC
CAWSVWPGRYEQYF
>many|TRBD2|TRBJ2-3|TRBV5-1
TGCGCCAGCAGGACTAGCGGGTCTAGCACAGATACGCAGTATTTT
CASRTSGSSTDTQYF
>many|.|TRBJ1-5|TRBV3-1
TGTGCCAGCAGCCAAGGGACAGCGAACAATCAGCCCCAGCATTTT
CASSQGTANNQPQHF
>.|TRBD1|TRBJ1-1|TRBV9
TGTGCCAGCAGCCTCGGGACAGGGATTTCGAACACTGAAGCTTTCTTT
CASSLGTGISNTEAFF
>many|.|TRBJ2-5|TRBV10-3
TGTGCCATCCGCGCCGGAGGGATCCAAGAGACCCAGTACTTC
CAIRAGGIQETQYF
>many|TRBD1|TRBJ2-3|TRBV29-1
TGCAGCGTTGGACAGGGGTGGACAGATACGCAGTATTTT
CSVGQGWTDTQYF
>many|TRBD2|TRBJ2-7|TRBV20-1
TGCAGTGCTAGAGGGAGAAGCGGGAACAGCGCCTACGAGCAGTACTTC
CSARGRSGNSAYEQYF
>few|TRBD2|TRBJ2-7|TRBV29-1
TGCAGCGTTGAGGTGGCGGGAGTTGGATATTTGGGATACGAGCAGTACTTC
CSVEVAGVGYLGYEQYF
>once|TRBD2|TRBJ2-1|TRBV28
TGTGCCAGCAGGCACGAACTAGCGGGAGGGTACAATGAGCAGTTCTTC
CASRHELAGGYNEQFF
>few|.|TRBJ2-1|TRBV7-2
TGTGCCAGCAGCTTCCCCCAGAACTACAATGAGCAGTTCTTC
CASSFPQNYNEQFF
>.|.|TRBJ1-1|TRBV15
TGTGCCACCAAGGACCCGAACACTGAAGCTTTCTTT
CATKDPNTEAFF
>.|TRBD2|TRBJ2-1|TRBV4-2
TGTGCCAGCAGCCAAGAAAGAGGAGCGGGAGCTCTCCATGAGCAGTTCTTC
CASSQERGAGALHEQFF
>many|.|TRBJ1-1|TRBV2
TGTGCCAGCACCGACGACAGGAACACTGAAGCTTTCTTT
CASTDDRNTEAFF
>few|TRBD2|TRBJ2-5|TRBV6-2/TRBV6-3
TGTGCCAGCAGAGAGACTAGCGGGAGGATAGAGACCCAGTACTTC
CASRETSGRIETQYF
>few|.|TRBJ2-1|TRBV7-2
TGTGCCAGCTGCTCTGGTAGTGATTGCAATGAGCAGTTCTTC
CASCSGSDCNEQFF
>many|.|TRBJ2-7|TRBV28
TGTGCCAGCAGTTTATCCCCGGGCTCCAGCTTTAGCGAGCAGTACTTC
CASSLSPGSSFSEQYF
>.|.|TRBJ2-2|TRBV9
TGTGCCAGCGGCCACAGGGCAGTTAACACCGGGGAGCTGTTTTTT
CASGHRAVNTGELFF
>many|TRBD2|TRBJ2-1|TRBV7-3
TGTGCCAGCAGCTTAATAGCGGGAGGGCCCAATGAGCAGTTCTTC
CASSLIAGGPNEQFF
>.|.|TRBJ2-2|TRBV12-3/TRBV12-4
TGTGCCGGGCGAAGGGCCGACACCGGGGAGCTGTTTTTT
CAGRRADTGELFF
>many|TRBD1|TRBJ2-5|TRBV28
TGTGCCAGCAGTTTTTCCGGACAGGGCGGAGAGACCCAGTACTTC
CASSFSGQGGETQYF
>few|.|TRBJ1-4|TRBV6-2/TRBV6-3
TGTGCCAGCAGTTACGCCGGACTCCCCAATGAAAAACTGTTTTTT
CASSYAGLPNEKLFF
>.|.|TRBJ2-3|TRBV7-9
TGTGCCAGCAGCTTAACAGGGAAGGAGCAGTATTTT
CASSLTGKEQYF
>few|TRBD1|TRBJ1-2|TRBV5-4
TGTGCCAGCAGGGTTTGGACAGGGGCGGAGGGCTACACCTTC
CASRVWTGAEGYTF
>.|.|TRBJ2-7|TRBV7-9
TGTGCCAGCAGCTTTCTAGGAAATGAGCAGTACTTC
CASSFLGNEQYF
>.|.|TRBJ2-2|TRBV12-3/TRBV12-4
TGTGCCAGCAGTGAGACCGGGCCCTCAGGCACCGGGGAGCTGTTTTTT
CASSETGPSGTGELFF
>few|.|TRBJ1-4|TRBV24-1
TGTGCCGCTGGGGGAGTGGATGAAAAACTGTTTTTT
CAAGGVDEKLFF
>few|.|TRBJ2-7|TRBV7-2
TGTGCCAGCAGCTTCAAGACCCGCCCCTACGAGCAGTACTTC
CASSFKTRPYEQYF
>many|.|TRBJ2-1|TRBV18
TGTGCCAGCTCACCACTGGGAGGTGGCGGCTCCTACAATGAGCAGTTCTTC
CASSPLGGGGSYNEQFF
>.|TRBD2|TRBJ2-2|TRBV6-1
TGTGCCAGCAATGGAGCGGGAGTAAACACCGGGGAGCTGTTTTTT
CASNGAGVNTGELFF
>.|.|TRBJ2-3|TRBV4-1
TGCGCCAGCAGCCAAGATGGGAGCGGCCCTAGCACAGATACGCAGTATTTT
CASSQDGSGPSTDTQYF
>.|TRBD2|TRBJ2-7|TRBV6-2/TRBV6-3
TGTGCCAGCAGTTACTCGAGGGACCCTGCGCTAGCGGGAGGGGGGTACGAGCAGTACTTC
CASSYSRDPALAGGGYEQYF
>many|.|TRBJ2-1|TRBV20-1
TGCAGTGCTAGTTGGGGAACAGCCCAACAGTCCGGATTC
CSASWGTAQQSGF
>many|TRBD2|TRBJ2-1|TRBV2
TGTGCCAGCAGTCAGCGGGATCCCTACAATGAGCAGTTCTTC
CASSQRDPYNEQFF
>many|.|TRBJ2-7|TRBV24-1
TGTGCCACCAGTGATCCCAGGGGAACCTACGAGCAGTACTTC
CATSDPRGTYEQYF
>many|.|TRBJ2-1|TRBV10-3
TGTGCCATCAGTGAGATACTAGTGATTTCCAATGAGCAGTTCTTC
CAISEILVISNEQFF
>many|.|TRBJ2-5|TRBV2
TGTGCCAGCAGTGAAGGGGCAACCGGGGAGACCCAGTACTTC
CASSEGATGETQYF
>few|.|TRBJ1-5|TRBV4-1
TGCGCCAGCAGCCAGAGTCCAGGTTATCAGCCCCAGCATTTT
CASSQSPGYQPQHF
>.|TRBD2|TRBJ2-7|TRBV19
TGTGCCAGTAGTAATCCTCGTAATACTAGCGGGCCAACCTACGAGCAGTACTTC
CASSNPRNTSGPTYEQYF
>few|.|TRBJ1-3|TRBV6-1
TGTGCCAGCAGGCGGGGAAACGAGGGACACACCATATATTTT
CASRRGNEGHTIYF
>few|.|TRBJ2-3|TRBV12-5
TGTGCTAGTGGTTCGAAACCTCTCCTGGGTCGCACAGATACGCAGTATTTT
CASGSKPLLGRTDTQYF
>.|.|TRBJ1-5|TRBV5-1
TGTGCCAGCAGCTTAGAAGGGTCGCGTCAGCCCCAGCATTTT
CASSLEGSRQPQHF
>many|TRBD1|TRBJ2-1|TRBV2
TGTGCCAGCAGCCCCTCGTCAGGGGGCAGTGAGCAGTTCTTC
CASSPSSGGSEQFF
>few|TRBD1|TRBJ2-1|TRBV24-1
TGTGCCACCAGTGACCCCGGGACAGGGGGCAATGAGCAGTTCTTC
CATSDPGTGGNEQFF
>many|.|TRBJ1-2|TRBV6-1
TGTGCCAGCAGTACCCCGGGACGCAACTATGGCTACACCTTC
CASSTPGRNYGYTF
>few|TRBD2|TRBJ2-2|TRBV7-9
TGTGCCAGCAGCTTGGCGGGGGAGGGGACCGGGGAGCTGTTTTTT
CASSLAGEGTGELFF
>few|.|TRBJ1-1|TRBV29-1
TGCAGCGTTCAGGGTTTAATGAACACTGAAGCTTTCTTT
CSVQGLMNTEAFF